This T cell receptor beta chain was found in a study of blood T cell repertoires in COVID-19. Study-level background: In each case, the material was cDNA or gDNA derived from T cells, B-cell-depleted T cells, or PBMCs.

Authors' analysis steps: The authors estimated nucleated cell counts from reference gene primer amplification. The table came from immunoSEQ multiplex PCR; TCRdb's copy has only in-frame clones and leaves some out. From that table come the V and J calls and clone size; the DNA was used to work out D and trimming. The table has 200,000 to 250,000 clones, over 65% seen once; the top ten hold approximately 3.1%. V was trimmed by 4 bases and J by 5 bases, leaving 17 bases between them. This CDR3 spans 14 amino acids. Germline CDR1 and CDR2: SQVTM and ANQGSEA. Cohort allocation depended upon clinical history that participants reported. Two negative PCRs, clearance, or symptom resolution had been documented for recovered Cohort 3 donors.

This rearrangement joins TRBV29-1 to TRBJ2-5, with D possibly TRBD1 on 6 matching bases. The sequenced material came from PBMCs or T cells enriched from blood (not recorded which). The TCR was taken from a woman aged 60 to 75 who had recovered from COVID-19. The CDR3 bases are TGCAGCGTTGGTCACGAGGTAGGACAGGAGACCCAGTACTTC. Translation: CSVGHEVGQETQYF.